Listed below are T cell receptor beta chains from one sample, sequenced in a study of T-cell reconstitution after alpha-beta-depleted transplantation in children. TCRdb re-called the PCR reads through MiXCR, storing one row per CDR3 protein. The table has some 840,000 distinct CDR3 sequences, roughly 15% seen once. The sequencing here drew on PBMCs, mostly from graft donor cells, taken 360 days after TCRalphabeta/CD19-depleted stem cell transplant. Receptors were obtained from a male patient aged 10-17 years who had a stem cell transplant for acute lymphoblastic leukemia, so the T cells may come from the graft donor. The CDR3 runs from the conserved cysteine through the conserved F or W. D genes are given only for firm matches. Rows give clone size only sometimes, using once, few, many, or a class for an expanded clone.

>TRBD1|TRBV19|TRBJ2-4|NA
TGTGCCAGTAGTGGGACAGGGGCCCTAGCCAAAAACATTCAGTACTTC
CASSGTGALAKNIQYF
>TRBD1|TRBV11-1|TRBJ1-5|few
TGTGCCAGCAGTCATTACCGGGACAGAGAGCCAGATAGCAATCAGCCCCAGCATTTT
CASSHYRDREPDSNQPQHF
>TRBD2|TRBV20-1|TRBJ2-3|NA
TGCAGTGCTCCCAAACTAAGCGGGAGATTCACAGATACGCAGTATTTT
CSAPKLSGRFTDTQYF
>NA|TRBV6-5|TRBJ1-1|few
TGTGCCAGCAGTTTCTTCAGGGGATTGGTAGACACTGAAGCTTTCTTT
CASSFFRGLVDTEAFF
>NA|TRBV7-6|TRBJ1-1|NA
TGTGCCAGCAGCCTAAACCCAGGGTCCCCTGAAGCTTTCTTT
CASSLNPGSPEAFF
>NA|TRBV7-2|TRBJ1-5|NA
TGTGCCAGCAGCTCCCAGGACGGTAGCAATCAGCCCCAGCATTTT
CASSSQDGSNQPQHF
>TRBD2|TRBV5-1|TRBJ2-7|NA
TGCGCCAGCAGCCCATGGGAGGGAACCTACGAGCAGTACTTC
CASSPWEGTYEQYF
>NA|TRBV6-5|TRBJ1-4|few
TGTGCCAGCAGTTACGGGTGGGCCCGGGAAAAACTGTTTTTT
CASSYGWAREKLFF
>TRBD2|TRBV5-6|TRBJ2-1|NA
TGTGCCAGCAGCTTGAAGGGACTAGTGTGGTACAATGAGCAGTTCTTC
CASSLKGLVWYNEQFF
>NA|TRBV3-1|TRBJ1-1|NA
TGTGCCAGCAGCCAAGATCAGGGGAGGAGAACTGAAGCTTTCTTT
CASSQDQGRRTEAFF
>TRBD1|TRBV11-2|TRBJ2-3|many
TGTGCCAGCAGCTCCCCAAGGGGGCGCATTAGAGATACGCAGTATTTT
CASSSPRGRIRDTQYF
>TRBD2|TRBV4-1|TRBJ2-1|many
TGCGCCAGCAGTCCCTCATGGCTAGCGGGAGTTCTCGATGAGCAGTTCTTC
CASSPSWLAGVLDEQFF
>TRBD2|TRBV7-2|TRBJ2-7|NA
TGTGCCAGCAGCCCGTGGGGGACTAGCGGGAACTACGAGCAGTACTTC
CASSPWGTSGNYEQYF
>TRBD2|TRBV3-1|TRBJ2-2|NA
TGTGCCAGCAGCCAAGGAGCGGGAGTTTACACCGGGGAGCTGTTTTTT
CASSQGAGVYTGELFF
>NA|TRBV2|TRBJ2-7|NA
TGTGCCAGCGGGCCGGGAGAGCAGTACTTC
CASGPGEQYF
>TRBD2|TRBV7-9|TRBJ2-1|few
TGTGCCAGCAGCTTGGGGACTAGCGGGAGGATGGGGAATGAGCAGTTCTTC
CASSLGTSGRMGNEQFF
>NA|TRBV7-2|TRBJ2-3|few
TGTGCCAGCAGCTCGGATCTTAGGCGCACAGATACGCAGTATTTT
CASSSDLRRTDTQYF
>TRBD1|TRBV5-1|TRBJ2-3|few
TGCGCCAGCAGCTTAAAGCCGGGACAGGGGGCGCGTTATGGAGATACGCAGTATTTT
CASSLKPGQGARYGDTQYF
>NA|TRBV13|TRBJ2-1|NA
TGTGCCAGCAGCTTCGATGCCAGCTCCTACAATGAGCAGTTCTTC
CASSFDASSYNEQFF
>NA|TRBV7-3|TRBJ2-7|NA
TGTGCCAGCAGCCTAAGGCCCCAGGCCGGGTCCTACGAGCAGTACTTC
CASSLRPQAGSYEQYF
>NA|TRBV12-3/TRBV12-4|TRBJ1-4|many
TGTGCCAGCAGGGCTGCCGGGACGGCTAATGAAAAACTGTTTTTT
CASRAAGTANEKLFF
>TRBD1|TRBV7-6|TRBJ1-1|NA
TGTGCCAGCAGCTTAGGGGGACAGGGGGACACTGAAGCTTTCTTT
CASSLGGQGDTEAFF
>NA|TRBV7-2|TRBJ2-4|few
TGTGCCAGCAGCTTACAGGGAGTAGCCAAAAACATTCAGTACTTC
CASSLQGVAKNIQYF
>TRBD1|TRBV7-9|TRBJ1-4|NA
TGTGCCAGCGGATCGACAGGGGGCCGAGAAAAACTGTTTTTT
CASGSTGGREKLFF
>NA|TRBV5-4|TRBJ2-7|NA
TGTGCCAGCAGCTTGGTGGAGAGGGCTACCTACGAGCAGTACTTC
CASSLVERATYEQYF
>TRBD2|TRBV4-1|TRBJ2-5|NA
TGCGCCAGCAGCCCTAAGGCCTCTAGCGGGGGTAGGGGGGAGACCCAGTACTTC
CASSPKASSGGRGETQYF
>TRBD1|TRBV15|TRBJ2-3|few
TGTGCCACCAGGGGACAGGTATCAGATACGCAGTATTTT
CATRGQVSDTQYF
>TRBD2|TRBV12-3/TRBV12-4|TRBJ2-7|NA
TGTGCCAGCACCATATCAGGAGCGGGGCTGGCCTACGAGCAGTACTTC
CASTISGAGLAYEQYF
>TRBD1|TRBV12-5|TRBJ1-5|NA
TGTGCTAGTGCCCCAGACAGGGGTTGGAGTAATCAGCCCCAGCATTTT
CASAPDRGWSNQPQHF
>NA|TRBV27|TRBJ2-3|many
TGTGCCAGCAGTTTGGGCAGCCGCACAGATACGCAGTATTTT
CASSLGSRTDTQYF
>TRBD1|TRBV12-3/TRBV12-4|TRBJ2-1|NA
TGTGCCAGCAGTTCACCGGGACAGGGGGCTAGTAATGAGCAGTTCTTC
CASSSPGQGASNEQFF
>NA|TRBV16|TRBJ2-7|few
TGTGCCAGCAGCCCCCAGTGGAGGGGGGCCTACGAGCAGTACTTC
CASSPQWRGAYEQYF
>TRBD2|TRBV4-2|TRBJ2-3|NA
TGTGCCAGCAGACACACTAGCGGGAGATATTATACGCAGTATTTT
CASRHTSGRYYTQYF
>TRBD2|TRBV24-1|TRBJ2-7|NA
TGTGCCACCAGTCAGGACGTGGGGGGGTCCTACCAGCAGTACTTC
CATSQDVGGSYQQYF
>TRBD1|TRBV12-3/TRBV12-4|TRBJ2-7|many
TGTGCCAGCAGTCCGGGACAGGGACTCTACGAGCAGTACTTC
CASSPGQGLYEQYF
>TRBD2|TRBV12-3/TRBV12-4|TRBJ2-7|few
TGTGCCAGCAGTTTCGGCGGGAGAGGCTCCTACGAGCAGTACTTC
CASSFGGRGSYEQYF
>TRBD2|TRBV5-1|TRBJ2-2|NA
TGCGCCAGCAGCCCAGGACTAGCCGACTACACCGGGGAGCTGTTTTTT
CASSPGLADYTGELFF
>NA|TRBV12-3/TRBV12-4|TRBJ2-7|few
TGTGCCAGCAGTTTTTCTTTATGGTCCTACGAGCAGTACTTC
CASSFSLWSYEQYF
>NA|TRBV13|TRBJ2-2|few
TGTGCCAGCAGCTATCCGGGACAAGGAACCGGGGAGCTGTTTTTT
CASSYPGQGTGELFF
>NA|TRBV10-3|TRBJ1-1|NA
TGTGCCATCAGTCCATCTTATAACACTGAAGCTTTCTTT
CAISPSYNTEAFF
>TRBD2|TRBV28|TRBJ2-1|many
TGTGCCAGCAGCCCTCCCACCTTAGCGGGCAAACTTAGGAATGAGCAGTTCTTC
CASSPPTLAGKLRNEQFF
>TRBD1|TRBV5-1|TRBJ2-4|many
TGCGCCAGCAGCGCGACAGGGCTCCTAGCCAAAAACATTCAGTACTTC
CASSATGLLAKNIQYF
>NA|TRBV15|TRBJ1-5|few
TGTGCCACCAGCACCGGAGGGGGCAATCAGCCCCAGCATTTT
CATSTGGGNQPQHF
>TRBD1|TRBV5-1|TRBJ2-5|NA
TGCGCCAGCAGCTATTCTCCCGGGACAGGGGGCGGAGAGACCCAGTACTTC
CASSYSPGTGGGETQYF
>NA|TRBV5-1|TRBJ2-3|NA
TGCGCCAGCACCCGGACGCCCCGGATTGAGTACACCGATACGCAGTATTTT
CASTRTPRIEYTDTQYF
>NA|TRBV6-1|TRBJ2-3|NA
TGTGCCAGCAGTAGACAGGCGGTATCAGATACGCAGTATTTT
CASSRQAVSDTQYF
>NA|TRBV4-2|TRBJ2-7|many
TGTGCCAGCAGCCAAGCACAGAGTTACGAGCAGTACTTC
CASSQAQSYEQYF
>NA|TRBV12-3/TRBV12-4|TRBJ2-1|few
TGTGCCAGCAGTTTAGCGGGGGGCAAGGGAAGGCGATTC
CASSLAGGKGRRF
>TRBD1|TRBV7-9|TRBJ1-4|NA
TGTGCCAGCAGCCCATCCACAGGGGAGGGGTATGAAAAACTGTTTTTT
CASSPSTGEGYEKLFF
>TRBD2|TRBV5-1|TRBJ2-5|NA
TGCGCCAGCAGCTCCTCCGGGACTAGAGAAGAGACCCAGTACTTC
CASSSSGTREETQYF